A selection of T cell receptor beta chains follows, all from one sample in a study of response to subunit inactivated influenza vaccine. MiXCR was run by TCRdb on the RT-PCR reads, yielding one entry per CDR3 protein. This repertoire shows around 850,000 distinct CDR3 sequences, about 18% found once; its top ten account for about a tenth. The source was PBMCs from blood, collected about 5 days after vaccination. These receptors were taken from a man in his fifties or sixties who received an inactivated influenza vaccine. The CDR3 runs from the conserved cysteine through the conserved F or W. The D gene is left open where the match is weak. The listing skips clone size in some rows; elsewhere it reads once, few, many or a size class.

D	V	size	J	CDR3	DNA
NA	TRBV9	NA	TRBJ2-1	CASSLGDLSSYNEQFF	TGTGCCAGCAGCCTAGGGGACTTGAGCTCCTACAATGAGCAGTTCTTC
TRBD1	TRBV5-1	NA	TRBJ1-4	CASSLEGDSRILFF	TGCGCCAGCAGCTTGGAAGGGGACAGTCGAATCCTGTTTTTT
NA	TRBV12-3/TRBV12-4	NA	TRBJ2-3	CASNGEGTDTQYF	TGTGCCAGCAATGGGGAGGGCACAGATACGCAGTATTTT
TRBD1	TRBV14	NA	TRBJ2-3	CASSQLTGKTDTQYF	TGTGCCAGCAGCCAATTGACAGGGAAGACAGATACGCAGTATTTT
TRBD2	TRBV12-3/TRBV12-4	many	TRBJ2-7	CASRVSGTIYEQYF	TGTGCCAGCAGGGTTAGCGGGACGATCTACGAGCAGTACTTC
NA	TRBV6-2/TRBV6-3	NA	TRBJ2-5	CASSLGHRGSFQETQYF	TGTGCCAGCAGTTTGGGACACCGAGGTTCTTTCCAAGAGACCCAGTACTTC
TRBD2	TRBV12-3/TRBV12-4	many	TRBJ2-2	CASSLAGANTGELFF	TGTGCCAGCAGCTTAGCGGGAGCGAACACCGGGGAGCTGTTTTTT
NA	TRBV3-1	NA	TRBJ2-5	CASSPDTLQETQYF	TGTGCCAGCAGCCCGGACACACTGCAAGAGACCCAGTACTTC
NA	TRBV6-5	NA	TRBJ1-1	CASSYSEDGNTEAFF	TGTGCCAGCAGTTACTCCGAGGACGGGAACACTGAAGCTTTCTTT
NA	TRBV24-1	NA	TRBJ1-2	CATSGPNSHYGYTF	TGTGCCACCAGTGGCCCGAACAGTCATTATGGCTACACCTTC
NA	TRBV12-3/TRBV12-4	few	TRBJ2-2	CASRQQGAGELFF	TGTGCCAGCAGACAACAGGGCGCCGGGGAGCTGTTTTTT
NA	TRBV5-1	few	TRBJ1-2	CASSLQGQSYGYTF	TGCGCCAGCAGCTTGCAGGGGCAATCCTATGGCTACACCTTC
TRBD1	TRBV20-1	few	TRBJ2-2	CSARTGGSNTGELFF	TGCAGTGCTAGGACAGGGGGCAGTAACACCGGGGAGCTGTTTTTT
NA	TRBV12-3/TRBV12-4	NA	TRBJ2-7	CASSLDPVGGLEQYF	TGTGCCAGCAGCCTCGACCCCGTCGGGGGGCTCGAGCAGTACTTC
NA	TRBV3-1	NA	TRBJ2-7	CASSQASEPLVGQYF	TGTGCCAGCAGCCAAGCGAGTGAACCCCTCGTGGGGCAGTACTTC
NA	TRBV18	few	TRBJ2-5	CASSPPRGRGTQYF	TGTGCCAGCTCACCACCCCGGGGGCGAGGGACCCAGTACTTC